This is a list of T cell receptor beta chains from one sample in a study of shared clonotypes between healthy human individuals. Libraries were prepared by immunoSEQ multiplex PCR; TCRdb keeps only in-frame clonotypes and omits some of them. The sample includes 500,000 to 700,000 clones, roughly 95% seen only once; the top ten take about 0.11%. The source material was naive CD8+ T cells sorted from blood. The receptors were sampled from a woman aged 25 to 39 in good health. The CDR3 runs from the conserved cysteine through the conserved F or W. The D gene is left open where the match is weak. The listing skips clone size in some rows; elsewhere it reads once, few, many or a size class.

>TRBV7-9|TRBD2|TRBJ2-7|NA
CASRFGTSGSYEQYF
TGTGCCAGCAGATTTGGGACTAGCGGTTCCTACGAGCAGTACTTC
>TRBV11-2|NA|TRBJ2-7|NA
CASSLGLADAYEQYF
TGTGCCAGCAGCTTAGGGCTAGCTGACGCCTACGAGCAGTACTTC
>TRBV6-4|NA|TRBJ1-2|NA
CASSDNTYGYTF
TGTGCCAGCAGTGACAACACCTATGGCTACACCTTC
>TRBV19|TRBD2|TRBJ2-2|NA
CASSPPSGRETGELFF
TGTGCCAGTAGCCCACCCAGCGGGAGGGAAACCGGGGAGCTGTTTTTT
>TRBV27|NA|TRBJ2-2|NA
CASRRGTLTGELFF
TGTGCCAGCCGACGAGGGACTCTCACCGGGGAGCTGTTTTTT
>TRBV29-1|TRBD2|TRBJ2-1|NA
CSVEGGTSGRGWDEQFF
TGCAGCGTTGAAGGGGGGACTAGCGGGAGGGGCTGGGATGAGCAGTTCTTC
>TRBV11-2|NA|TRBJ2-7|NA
CASSLTLPLYNYEQYF
TGTGCCAGCAGCTTAACACTCCCCCTTTATAACTACGAGCAGTACTTC
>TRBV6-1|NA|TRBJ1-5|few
CASSDSLGQPQHF
TGTGCCAGCAGTGATTCCCTCGGTCAGCCCCAGCATTTT
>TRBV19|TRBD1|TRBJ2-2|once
CASSSPGQGVANTGELFF
TGTGCCAGTAGTTCACCGGGACAGGGGGTGGCGAACACCGGGGAGCTGTTTTTT
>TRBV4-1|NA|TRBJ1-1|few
CASSQGRLSTEAFF
TGCGCCAGCAGCCAAGGACGGCTGAGCACTGAAGCTTTCTTT
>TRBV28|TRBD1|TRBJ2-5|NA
CASSFPDRGLETQYF
TGTGCCAGCAGTTTTCCGGACAGGGGTTTAGAGACCCAGTACTTC
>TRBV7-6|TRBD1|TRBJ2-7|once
CASSLVRTQGASYEQYF
TGTGCCAGCAGCTTAGTGAGGACACAGGGGGCATCCTACGAGCAGTACTTC
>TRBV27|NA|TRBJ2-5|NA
CASSPNPGSRLKETQYF
TGTGCCAGCAGTCCAAATCCGGGATCGAGACTCAAAGAGACCCAGTACTTC
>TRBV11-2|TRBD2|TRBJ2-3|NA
CASSPWTSGSGADTQYF
TGTGCCAGCAGCCCATGGACTAGCGGGAGTGGTGCAGATACGCAGTATTTT
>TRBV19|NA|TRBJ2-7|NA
CASSIVGGGYEQYF
TGTGCCAGTAGTATCGTGGGGGGCGGCTACGAGCAGTACTTC
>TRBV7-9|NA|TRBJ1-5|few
CASSKQVQPQHF
TGTGCCAGCAGCAAACAGGTCCAGCCCCAGCATTTT
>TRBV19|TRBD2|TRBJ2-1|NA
CASSTLTSGSINEQFF
TGTGCCAGTTCCACACTGACTAGCGGGAGTATCAATGAGCAGTTCTTC
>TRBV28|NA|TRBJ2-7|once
CASSFRAGRYEQYF
TGTGCCAGCAGTTTTCGAGCAGGGCGGTACGAGCAGTACTTC
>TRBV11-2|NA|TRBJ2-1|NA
CASSLVGVYNEQFF
TGTGCCAGCAGCTTAGTCGGGGTATACAATGAGCAGTTCTTC
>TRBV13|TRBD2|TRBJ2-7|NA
CASSLVAGGGEQYF
TGTGCCAGCAGCTTAGTAGCGGGAGGAGGCGAGCAGTACTTC
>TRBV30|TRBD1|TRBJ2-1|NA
CAYRDRGPNEQFF
TGTGCTTACCGGGACAGGGGTCCCAATGAGCAGTTCTTC
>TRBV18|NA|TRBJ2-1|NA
CASSSQGSGSYNEQFF
TGTGCCAGCTCCTCCCAAGGGTCCGGATCCTACAATGAGCAGTTCTTC
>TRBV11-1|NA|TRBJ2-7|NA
CASSLGVTTYEQYF
TGTGCCAGCAGCTTGGGAGTGACTACCTACGAGCAGTACTTC
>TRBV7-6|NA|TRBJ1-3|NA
CASSLGDLGNTIYF
TGTGCCAGCAGCTTAGGGGATCTTGGAAACACCATATATTTT
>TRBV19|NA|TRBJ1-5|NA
CASSPLRNQPQHF
TGTGCCAGTAGTCCCTTGCGCAATCAGCCCCAGCATTTT
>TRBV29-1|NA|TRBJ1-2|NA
CSVEDPRGFGYTF
TGCAGCGTTGAAGATCCCCGGGGGTTTGGCTACACCTTC
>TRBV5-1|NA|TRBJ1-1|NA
CASSKNTEAFF
TGCGCCAGCAGTAAGAACACTGAAGCTTTCTTT
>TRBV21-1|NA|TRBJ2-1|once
CASSNLTATSGRWRLTYNEQFF
TGTGCCAGCAGCAACCTAACAGCGACTAGCGGGAGATGGAGGTTAACTTACAATGAGCAGTTCTTC
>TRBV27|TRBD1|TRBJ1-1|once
CASSLTGGTEAFF
TGTGCCAGCAGTCTAACAGGGGGCACTGAAGCTTTCTTT
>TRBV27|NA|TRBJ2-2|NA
CASSLEGNTGELFF
TGTGCCAGCAGTTTAGAGGGGAACACCGGGGAGCTGTTTTTT
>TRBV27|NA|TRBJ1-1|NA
CASSWGARTEAFF
TGTGCCAGCAGTTGGGGGGCGAGAACTGAAGCTTTCTTT
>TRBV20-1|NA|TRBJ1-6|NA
CSARVDYPLHF
TGCAGTGCTAGGGTGGACTACCCCCTCCACTTT
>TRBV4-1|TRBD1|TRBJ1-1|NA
CASSLPRTGRNTEAFF
TGCGCCAGCAGCCTACCGCGGACAGGGAGGAACACTGAAGCTTTCTTT
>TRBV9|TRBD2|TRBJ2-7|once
CASSVGREGRNEQYF
TGTGCCAGCAGCGTAGGACGGGAGGGCCGGAACGAGCAGTACTTC
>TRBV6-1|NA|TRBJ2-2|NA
CASSDGLGRPPGTGELFF
TGTGCCAGCAGTGATGGGTTGGGGCGGCCCCCTGGCACCGGGGAGCTGTTTTTT
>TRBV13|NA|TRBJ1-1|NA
CASSFGGPEAFF
TGTGCCAGCAGCTTCGGCGGCCCGGAAGCTTTCTTT
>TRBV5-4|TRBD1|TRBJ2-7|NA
CASSFGDRVYEQYF
TGTGCCAGCAGCTTTGGGGACAGGGTCTACGAGCAGTACTTC
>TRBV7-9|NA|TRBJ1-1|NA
CASSLEGSGPTEAFF
TGTGCCAGCAGCTTAGAAGGCAGCGGTCCCACTGAAGCTTTCTTT
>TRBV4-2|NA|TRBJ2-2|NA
CASSQGRGGEELFF
TGTGCCAGCAGCCAAGGGCGGGGAGGTGAGGAGCTGTTTTTT
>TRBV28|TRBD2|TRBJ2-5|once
CASSFPLAGSSQETQYF
TGTGCCAGCAGTTTCCCCTTAGCGGGGTCCTCACAAGAGACCCAGTACTTC
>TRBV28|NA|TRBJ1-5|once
CASLYRQGFGWGYNQPQHF
TGTGCCAGCTTGTATCGGCAGGGGTTCGGGTGGGGGTACAATCAGCCCCAGCATTTT
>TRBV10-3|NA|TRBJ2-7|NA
CAISESAGTAAEQYF
TGTGCCATCAGTGAGTCGGCAGGCACCGCGGCCGAGCAGTACTTC
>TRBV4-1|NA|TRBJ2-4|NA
CASSQGRGRDIQYF
TGCGCCAGCAGCCAAGGTCGGGGCCGGGACATTCAGTACTTC
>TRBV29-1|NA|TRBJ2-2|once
CSVESGNTGELFF
TGCAGCGTTGAAAGCGGGAACACCGGGGAGCTGTTTTTT
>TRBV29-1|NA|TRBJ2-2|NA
CSVEDLSGEGTGELFF
TGCAGCGTTGAAGATCTCAGCGGAGAGGGGACCGGGGAGCTGTTTTTT
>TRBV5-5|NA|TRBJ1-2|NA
CASSLVRDYGYTF
TGTGCCAGCAGCTTGGTCCGAGACTATGGCTACACCTTC
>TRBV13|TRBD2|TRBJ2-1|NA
CASSLGLGSFDEQFF
TGTGCCAGCAGCTTGGGACTAGGATCTTTCGATGAGCAGTTCTTC